These 4 T cell receptor beta chains came from one sample sequenced in a study of blood T cells in healthy people across ages. Alongside a J-beta primer mix, a sample-barcoded 5' primer served in a second PCR lasting about 6 to 12 cycles. TCRdb re-analysed the 5' RACE reads in MiXCR, keeping a single row per CDR3 protein. Seen here are approximately 690,000 distinct CDR3 sequences, roughly 43% observed once, and the top ten hold 25% to 35%. The sample comprised blood. The receptors here all came from an elderly man in good health.

V is TRBV15 and J is TRBJ2-5; no definite D call. The DNA end lines up better with TRBJ2-7; the J call may be wrong. The CDR3 is made up of 16 amino acids. Per the germline V gene, CDR1 is LNHNV and CDR2 is YYDKDF (reference sequence). The CDR3 region has the DNA TGTGCCACCAGCAGAGTGGGGTGGCGGAACTCCTACGAGCAGTACTTC. Its translation: CATSRVGWRNSYEQYF.

This clonotype was found a few times. The V gene is TRBV29-1, the J gene TRBJ2-1; 9 nucleotides match TRBD1. The J segment lost 7 bases and the V segment lost 2 bases, leaving 6 bases of the junction unmatched. Per germline, CDR1 SQVTM and CDR2 ANQGSEA. This CDR3 region has 14 residues. Written as DNA, the CDR3 is TGCAGCGTTGAAAGACAGGGACAGGGAAATGAGCAGTTCTTC. Amino acids: CSVERQGQGNEQFF.

J is TRBJ1-5 and V is TRBV6-2 or TRBV6-3; D gene unclear. V was trimmed by 6 bases and J by 0 bases, leaving 6 bases between them. This CDR3 contains 13 residues. In germline, CDR1 is MNHEY, CDR2 SVGEGT. CDR3 nucleotide sequence: TGTGCCAGCAGAACAAATAGCAATCAGCCCCAGCATTTT. It yields the protein CASRTNSNQPQHF.

This clonotype was seen more than once but under ten times. This chain joins TRBV20-1 and TRBJ2-5, with a weak D call TRBD2 (6 bases). CDR1 and CDR2 (germline): DFQATT, SNEGSKA (reference sequence). There are 16 residues in the CDR3. The V end lost 5 bases, the J end lost 4 bases, and 23 bases lay between the germline ends. The CDR3 loop is CSAEPSRGRYGETQYF. The CDR3 nucleotides read TGCAGTGCTGAACCCTCCCGAGGGAGGTACGGAGAGACCCAGTACTTC.